There are many counts of the clone carrying this T cell receptor beta chain. TCRdb redid the calling of the 5' RACE reads with MiXCR, one entry per CDR3 protein. The data hold over 500,000 distinct CDR3 sequences, with 17% observed a single time. These data are taken from a study of T-cell memory formation after mild COVID-19. The sequence derives from an adult woman who had mild COVID-19 (a few samples of this study predate the infection). Cell type and time point are not known. Sequencing input: PBMCs or a T cell subset sorted from them (not recorded which).

The CDR3 sequence: CASSQAPTHEQFF. CDR3 in DNA: TGCGCCAGCAGCCAAGCTCCCACACATGAGCAGTTCTTC. V is TRBV4-1 and J is TRBJ2-1, with D unclear. Trimming left V 1 base short and J 8 bases short, with 9 bases between. The CDR3 length is 13 residues. Germline-derived CDR1 and CDR2 are MGHRA and YSYEKL.